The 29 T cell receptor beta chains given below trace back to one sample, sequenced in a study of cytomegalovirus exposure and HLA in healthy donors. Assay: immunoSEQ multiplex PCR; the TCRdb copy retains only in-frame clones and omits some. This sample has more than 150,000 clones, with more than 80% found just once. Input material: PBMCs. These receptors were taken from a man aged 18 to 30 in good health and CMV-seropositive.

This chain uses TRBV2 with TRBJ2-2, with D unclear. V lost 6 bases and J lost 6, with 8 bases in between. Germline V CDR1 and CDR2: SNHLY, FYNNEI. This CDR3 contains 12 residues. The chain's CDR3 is CASSDSPGELFF. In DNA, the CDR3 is TGTGCCAGCAGCGACTCCCCCGGGGAGCTGTTTTTT.

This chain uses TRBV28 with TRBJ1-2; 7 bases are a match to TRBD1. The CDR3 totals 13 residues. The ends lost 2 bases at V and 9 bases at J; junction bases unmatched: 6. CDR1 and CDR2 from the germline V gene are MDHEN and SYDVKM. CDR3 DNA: TGTGCCAGCAGTTTACCTCGACAGGGTAGCTACACCTTC. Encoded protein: CASSLPRQGSYTF.

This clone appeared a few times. This chain's CDR3 is CASRADMRGYTF. In DNA form, the CDR3 reads TGTGCCAGCAGGGCGGACATGAGGGGCTACACCTTC. This chain links TRBV2 with TRBJ1-2, with TRBD1 as a possible D gene (5 bases). The V and J ends lost 6 bases and 8 bases respectively, with 13 bases between them. CDR3 length: 12 residues. Germline V gene lookup returns CDR1 SNHLY and CDR2 FYNNEI. The entire variable domain, with the rest obtained from reference TRBV2 and TRBJ1-2, is as follows: EPEVTQTPSHQVTQMGQEVILRCVPISNHLYFYWYRQILGQKVEFLVSFYNNEISEKSEIFDDQFSVERPDGSNFTLKIRSTKLEDSAMYFCASRADMRGYTFGSGTRLTVV.

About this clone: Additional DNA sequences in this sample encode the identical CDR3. The CDR3 protein is CASSIGTGPYEQYF. CDR3 DNA sequence: TGTGCCAGTAGTATAGGAACAGGGCCATACGAGCAGTACTTC. This chain joins TRBV19 and TRBJ2-7, with D possibly being TRBD1 (6 bases). The CDR3 sequence is 14 residues long. The V gene's germline CDR1 is LNHDA and CDR2 SQIVND (reference sequence). V lost 1 base, J lost 4 bases, and 11 bases lay in between.

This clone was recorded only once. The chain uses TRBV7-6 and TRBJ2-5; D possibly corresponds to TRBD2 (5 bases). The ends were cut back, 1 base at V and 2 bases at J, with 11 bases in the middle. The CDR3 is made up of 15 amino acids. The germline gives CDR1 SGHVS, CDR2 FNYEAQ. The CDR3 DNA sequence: TGTGCCAGCAGCTTAGGGCCGGGAATGCAAGAGACCCAGTACTTC. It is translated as CASSLGPGMQETQYF.

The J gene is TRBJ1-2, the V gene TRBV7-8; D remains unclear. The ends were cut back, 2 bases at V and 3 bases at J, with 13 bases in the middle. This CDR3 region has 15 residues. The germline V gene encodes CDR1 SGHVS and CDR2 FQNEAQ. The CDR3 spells CASSLLRKPYYGYTF. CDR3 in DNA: TGTGCCAGCAGCTTACTGCGGAAACCTTACTATGGCTACACCTTC.

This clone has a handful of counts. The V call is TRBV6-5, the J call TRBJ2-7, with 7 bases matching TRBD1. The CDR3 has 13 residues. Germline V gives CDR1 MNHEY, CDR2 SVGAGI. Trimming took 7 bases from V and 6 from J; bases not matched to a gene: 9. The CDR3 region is CASTQDRWGEQYF. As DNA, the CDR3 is TGTGCCAGCACCCAGGACAGGTGGGGCGAGCAGTACTTC.

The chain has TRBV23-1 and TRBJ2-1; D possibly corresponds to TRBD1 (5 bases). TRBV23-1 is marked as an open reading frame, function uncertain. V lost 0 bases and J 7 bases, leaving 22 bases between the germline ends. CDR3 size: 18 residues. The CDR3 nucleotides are TGCGCCAGCAGTCAATCTGGTGGCTACCACAGGAAGGGGAATGAGCAGTTCTTC. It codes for CASSQSGGYHRKGNEQFF.

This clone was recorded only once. The CDR3 protein is CASSSGLAGLEQFF. CDR3 bases: TGTGCCAGCAGCTCTGGACTAGCGGGGTTGGAGCAGTTCTTC. The chain joins TRBV7-2 to TRBJ2-1; 12 nucleotides line up with TRBD2. Germline values: CDR1 SGHTA, CDR2 FQGNSA. The CDR3 extends over 14 amino acids. V lost 4 bases, J lost 10 bases, and 5 bases stayed unmatched.

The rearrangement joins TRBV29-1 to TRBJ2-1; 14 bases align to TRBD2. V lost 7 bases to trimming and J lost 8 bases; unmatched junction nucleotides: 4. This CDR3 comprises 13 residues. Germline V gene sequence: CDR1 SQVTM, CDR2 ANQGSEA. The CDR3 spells CSGRLAGGDEQFF. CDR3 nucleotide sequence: TGCAGCGGCCGACTAGCGGGGGGGGATGAGCAGTTCTTC.

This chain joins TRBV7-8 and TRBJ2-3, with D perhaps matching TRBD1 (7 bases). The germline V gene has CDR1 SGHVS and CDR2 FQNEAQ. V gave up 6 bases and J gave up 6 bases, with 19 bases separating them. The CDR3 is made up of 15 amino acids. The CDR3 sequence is CASRPGPGGTDTQYF. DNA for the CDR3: TGTGCCAGCAGACCGGGGCCAGGGGGGACGGATACGCAGTATTTT.

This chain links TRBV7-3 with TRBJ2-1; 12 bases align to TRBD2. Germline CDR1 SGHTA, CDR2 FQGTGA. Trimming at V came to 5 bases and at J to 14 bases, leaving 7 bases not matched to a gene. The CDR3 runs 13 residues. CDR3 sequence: CASSPRLAGVKFF. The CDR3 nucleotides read TGTGCCAGCAGCCCCCGACTAGCGGGAGTTAAGTTCTTC. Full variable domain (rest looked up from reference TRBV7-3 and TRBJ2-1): GAGVSQTPSNKVTEKGKYVELRCDPISGHTALYWYRQSLGQGPEFLIYFQGTGAADDSGLPNDRFFAVRPEGSVSTLKIQRTERGDSAVYLCASSPRLAGVKFFGPGTRLTVL.

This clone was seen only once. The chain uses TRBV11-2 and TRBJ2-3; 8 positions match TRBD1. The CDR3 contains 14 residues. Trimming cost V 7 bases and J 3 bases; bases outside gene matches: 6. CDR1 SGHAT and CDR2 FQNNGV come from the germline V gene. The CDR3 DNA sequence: TGTGCCAGCACCCAGGGGGCGTCAACAGATACGCAGTATTTT. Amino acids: CASTQGASTDTQYF. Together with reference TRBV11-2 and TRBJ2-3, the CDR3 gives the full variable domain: EAGVAQSPRYKIIEKRQSVAFWCNPISGHATLYWYQQILGQGPKLLIQFQNNGVVDDSQLPKDRFSAERLKGVDSTLKIQPAKLEDSAVYLCASTQGASTDTQYFGPGTRLTVL.

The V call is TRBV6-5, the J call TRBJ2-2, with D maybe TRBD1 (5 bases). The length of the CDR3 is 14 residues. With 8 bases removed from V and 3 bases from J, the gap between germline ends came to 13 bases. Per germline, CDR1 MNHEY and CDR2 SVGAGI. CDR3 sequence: CASQTGPYTGELFF. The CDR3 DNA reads TGTGCCAGCCAAACAGGCCCGTACACCGGGGAGCTGTTTTTT.

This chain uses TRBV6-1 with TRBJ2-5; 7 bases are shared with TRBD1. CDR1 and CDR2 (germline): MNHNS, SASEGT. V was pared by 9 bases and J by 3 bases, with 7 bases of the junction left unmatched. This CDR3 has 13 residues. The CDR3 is CARGDSLKETQYF. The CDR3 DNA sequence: TGTGCCAGGGGGGACAGCCTGAAAGAGACCCAGTACTTC.

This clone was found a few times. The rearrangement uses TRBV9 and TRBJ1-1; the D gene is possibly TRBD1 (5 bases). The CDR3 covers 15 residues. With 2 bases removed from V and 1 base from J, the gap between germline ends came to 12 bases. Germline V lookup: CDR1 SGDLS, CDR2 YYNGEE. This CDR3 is CASSVRGITNTEAFF. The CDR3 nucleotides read TGTGCCAGCAGCGTCCGGGGGATTACGAACACTGAAGCTTTCTTT.

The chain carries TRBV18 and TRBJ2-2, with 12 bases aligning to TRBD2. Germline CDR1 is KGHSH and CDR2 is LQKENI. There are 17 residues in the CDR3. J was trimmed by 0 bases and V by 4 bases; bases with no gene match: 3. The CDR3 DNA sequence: TGTGCCAGCTCACGCGGACTAGCGGGGACGAACACCGGGGAGCTGTTTTTT. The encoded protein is CASSRGLAGTNTGELFF.

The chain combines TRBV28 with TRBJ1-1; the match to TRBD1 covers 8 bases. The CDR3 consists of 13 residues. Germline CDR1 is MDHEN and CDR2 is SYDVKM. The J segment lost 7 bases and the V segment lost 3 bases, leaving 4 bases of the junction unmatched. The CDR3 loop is CASSLSGGVEAFF. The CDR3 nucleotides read TGTGCCAGCAGTTTGTCAGGGGGCGTTGAAGCTTTCTTT.

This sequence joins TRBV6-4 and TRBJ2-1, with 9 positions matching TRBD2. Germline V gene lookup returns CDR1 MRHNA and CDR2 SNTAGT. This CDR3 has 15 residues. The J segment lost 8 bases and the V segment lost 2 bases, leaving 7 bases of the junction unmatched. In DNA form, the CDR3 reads TGTGCCAGCAGTGACAGGGCGGGAGGGCCAGATGAGCAGTTCTTC. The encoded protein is CASSDRAGGPDEQFF.

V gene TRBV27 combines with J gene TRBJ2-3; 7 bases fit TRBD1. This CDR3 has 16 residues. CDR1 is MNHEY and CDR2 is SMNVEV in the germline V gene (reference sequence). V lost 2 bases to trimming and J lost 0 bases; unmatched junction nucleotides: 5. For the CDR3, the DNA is TGTGCCAGCAGTTTAGACAGGGCATTTAGCACAGATACGCAGTATTTT. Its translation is CASSLDRAFSTDTQYF.

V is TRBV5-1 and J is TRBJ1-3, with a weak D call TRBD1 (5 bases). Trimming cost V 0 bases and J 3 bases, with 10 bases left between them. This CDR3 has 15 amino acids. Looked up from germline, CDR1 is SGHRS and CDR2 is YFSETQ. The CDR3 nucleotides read TGCGCCAGCAGCTTGGAACCAGGGTATGGAAACACCATATATTTT. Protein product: CASSLEPGYGNTIYF.

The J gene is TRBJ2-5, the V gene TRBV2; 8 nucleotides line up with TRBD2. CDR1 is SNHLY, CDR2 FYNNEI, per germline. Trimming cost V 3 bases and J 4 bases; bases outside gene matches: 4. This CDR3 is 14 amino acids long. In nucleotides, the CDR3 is TGTGCCAGCAGTGATGGGCGGGAGGCAGAGACCCAGTACTTC. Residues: CASSDGREAETQYF.

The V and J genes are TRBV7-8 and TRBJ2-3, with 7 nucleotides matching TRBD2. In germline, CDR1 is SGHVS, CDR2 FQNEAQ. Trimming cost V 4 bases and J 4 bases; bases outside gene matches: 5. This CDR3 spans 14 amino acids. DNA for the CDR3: TGTGCCAGCAGCTCTATTACTAGCGCAGATACGCAGTATTTT. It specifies CASSSITSADTQYF.

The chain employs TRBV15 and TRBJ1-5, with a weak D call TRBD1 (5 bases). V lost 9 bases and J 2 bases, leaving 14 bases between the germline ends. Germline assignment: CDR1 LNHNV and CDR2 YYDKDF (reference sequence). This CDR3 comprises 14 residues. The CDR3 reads CATSEGEGNQPQHF. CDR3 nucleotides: TGTGCCACAAGCGAAGGGGAAGGCAATCAGCCCCAGCATTTT.

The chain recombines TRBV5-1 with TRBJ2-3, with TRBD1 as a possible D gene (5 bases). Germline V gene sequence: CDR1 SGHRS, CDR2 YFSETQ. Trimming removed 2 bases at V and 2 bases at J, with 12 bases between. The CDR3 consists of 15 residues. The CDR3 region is CASSFDQGYTDTQYF. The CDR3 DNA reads TGCGCCAGCAGCTTCGACCAGGGATACACAGATACGCAGTATTTT.

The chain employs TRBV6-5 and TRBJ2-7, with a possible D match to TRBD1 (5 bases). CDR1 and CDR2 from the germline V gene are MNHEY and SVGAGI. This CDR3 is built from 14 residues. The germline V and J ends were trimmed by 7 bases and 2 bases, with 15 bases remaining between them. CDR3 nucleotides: TGTGCCAGCACCGCGGCAGGGTGGACCTACGAGCAGTACTTC. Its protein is CASTAAGWTYEQYF.

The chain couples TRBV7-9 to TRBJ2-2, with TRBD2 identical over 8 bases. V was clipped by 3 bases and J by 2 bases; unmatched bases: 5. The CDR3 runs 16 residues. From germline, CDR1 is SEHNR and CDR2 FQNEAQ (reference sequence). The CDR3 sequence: CASSLLSGGNTGELFF. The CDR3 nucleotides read TGTGCCAGCAGCTTGTTGAGCGGGGGTAACACCGGGGAGCTGTTTTTT. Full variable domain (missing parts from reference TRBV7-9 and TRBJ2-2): DTGVSQNPRHKITKRGQNVTFRCDPISEHNRLYWYRQTLGQGPEFLTYFQNEAQLEKSRLLSDRFSAERPKGSFSTLEIQRTEQGDSAMYLCASSLLSGGNTGELFFGEGSRLTVL.

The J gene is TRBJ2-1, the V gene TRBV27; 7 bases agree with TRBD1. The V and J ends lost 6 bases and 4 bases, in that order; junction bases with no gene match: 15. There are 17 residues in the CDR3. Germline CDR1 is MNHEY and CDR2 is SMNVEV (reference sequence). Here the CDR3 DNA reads TGTGCCAGCAGATTCGCCACAGGGGCCCTCCTTTACAATGAGCAGTTCTTC. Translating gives CASRFATGALLYNEQFF.

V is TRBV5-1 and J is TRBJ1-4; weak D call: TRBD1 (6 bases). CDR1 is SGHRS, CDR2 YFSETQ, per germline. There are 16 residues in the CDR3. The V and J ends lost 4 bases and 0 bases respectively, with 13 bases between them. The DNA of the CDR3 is TGCGCCAGCAGCCAGGACAGAACAACAACTAATGAAAAACTGTTTTTT. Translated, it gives CASSQDRTTTNEKLFF.